This TCR beta chain comes out of a study of blood T cell repertoires in COVID-19. CDR1 LNHDA and CDR2 SQIVND come from the germline V gene (reference sequence). Trimming shortened V by 3 bases and J by 2 bases, and 11 bases separated the two germline ends. The CDR3 consists of 15 residues. Profiled with immunoSEQ multiplex PCR; TCRdb holds only in-frame clones, not every one. Among 71,000 or so clones listed, around 80% were seen once. Material for sequencing was peripheral blood. V and J are TRBV19 and TRBJ1-5, with D possibly matching TRBD1 (5 bases). This receptor was identified in a man in his forties or fifties with acute or convalescent COVID-19. The CDR3 region has the DNA TGTGCCAGTAGTATTCTGGGGCCTGGCAATCAGCCCCAGCATTTT. This codes for CASSILGPGNQPQHF.